Sequencing of this T cell receptor beta chain was carried out in a study of T cell responses to AZD1222 COVID-19 vaccine. TCRdb's table, derived via immunoSEQ multiplex PCR, lists solely in-frame clones and lacks some. The sample shows about 130,000 clones, about nine tenths of them seen only once. Study-wide results and limits: Baseline seropositives among AZD1222 recipients totaled only five or six. Nearly half of spike-specific TCRs reportedly target unmutated variant regions. Donors were largely white British and mainly female; clonal diversity was possibly underestimated.

Comment on this clone: What it binds is not known. At one boundary the junction diverges from the germline segment, which might be a read error.

CDR1 is SGDLS and CDR2 is YYNGEE in the germline V gene. The CDR3 covers 15 residues. The chain employs TRBV9 and TRBJ2-7; D may be TRBD2 (6 bases). The sequence was obtained from an adult in good health. Material: peripheral blood, obtained on day 0 of AZD1222 vaccination. CDR3 sequence (DNA): TGTGCCAGCAGCGCTCTAGCGCTCCCATCCTCCGAGCAGTACTTC. It specifies CASSALALPSSEQYF.